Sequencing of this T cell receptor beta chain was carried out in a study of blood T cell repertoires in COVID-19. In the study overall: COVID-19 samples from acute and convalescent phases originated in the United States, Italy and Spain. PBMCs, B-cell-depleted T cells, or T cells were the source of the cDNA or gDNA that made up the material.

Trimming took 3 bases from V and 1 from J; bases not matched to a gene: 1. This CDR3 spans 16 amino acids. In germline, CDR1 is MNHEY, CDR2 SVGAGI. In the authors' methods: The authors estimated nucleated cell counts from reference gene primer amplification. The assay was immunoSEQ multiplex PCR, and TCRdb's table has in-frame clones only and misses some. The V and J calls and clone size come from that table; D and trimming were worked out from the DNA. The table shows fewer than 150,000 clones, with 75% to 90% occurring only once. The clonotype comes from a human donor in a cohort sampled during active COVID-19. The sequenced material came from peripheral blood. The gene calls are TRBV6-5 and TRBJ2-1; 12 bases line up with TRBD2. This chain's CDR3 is CASSYGLAGSYNEQFF. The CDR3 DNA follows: TGTGCCAGCAGTTATGGACTAGCGGGGTCCTACAATGAGCAGTTCTTC.